This TCR beta chain is from a study of regulatory T cells in long-lasting Graves disease (dated by TCRdb to 2020 to 2023). About the study as a whole: To count as having persistent Graves' disease, a patient had to have received antithyroid drug treatment for over 5 years with TSH receptor autoantibodies remaining persistently positive. Patients with persistent Graves' disease were compared with patients with newly diagnosed Graves' disease using TCR sequencing and RNA sequencing of peripheral blood. The study was registered as a clinical trial and conducted in China. A total of roughly 35 samples underwent TCR sequencing: some 13 from persistent and roughly 20 from newly diagnosed Graves' disease patients. Persistent Graves' disease patients in the clinical cohort had taken antithyroid drugs for approximately 9.5 years on average. Broad study findings and their caveats: Persistent disease showed preferential use of TRBV28, TRBJ1-2 and TRBJ2-5, whereas newly diagnosed disease favored TRBV20-1 and TRBJ2-1. Because the primary lesion, thyroid tissue, could not be accessed, the study looked at peripheral blood alone. Lower TCR Shannon entropy and fewer highly expanded clones were observed in persistent Graves' disease patients than in newly diagnosed patients, which suggested clonal expansion. The small sample size was acknowledged by the authors as a limitation that may reduce accuracy. Only the TCR beta chain was sequenced and analyzed. Patients with persistent disease shared more public clonotypes (around 2,700) than newly diagnosed patients did (more than 900).

The library relied on multiplex PCR. TCRdb lists the instrument as Illumina HiSeq 4000. CDR3 regions were amplified by Arm-PCR with iRepertoire HTBI primers to construct TCR beta libraries. Before sequencing, the PCR products underwent gel purification. Processing in the source paper ran as follows. A total of fewer than 70 TRBV and some 15 TRBJ segments were identified across samples and were used for gene usage analysis of CDR3 amino acid clonotypes. Filtered high-quality paired reads were merged into contigs using COPE and FqMerger. BLAST was used to align contigs to the IMGT TRBV, TRBD and TRBJ reference genes, and CDR3 was defined following IMGT. Clonotypes above 0.1% frequency were classified as highly expanded clones. Shannon entropy served as the measure of repertoire diversity, while the Gini coefficient captured V-J evenness. Clonotypes shared by more than one individual were considered public. TCRdb's own reprocessing of the public reads used fastp at Q25 and MiXCR and kept productive beta chains. Merged by CDR3 protein, the rows form single entries marked with the most common genes and DNA. TCRdb's processing, not the authors', yielded these V and J calls. The sample profile shows 600,000 to 850,000 distinct CDR3 sequences; roughly 30% of them were found once. Jointly, the top ten make up about two fifths of the sample.

As regards this clonotype: No cognate antigen has been identified for it. The input lacks base qualities; no much larger clone sits a single base away.

From cysteine to phenylalanine, the CDR3 is 13 amino acids long. This entry keeps only the CDR3 DNA: 39 bases, framed from base 1. V loses 2 bases, J loses 5 bases, and the germline ends lie 7 bases apart. The time point label on this specimen signifies: persistent/refractory GD, antithyroid drugs over 5 years with positive TRAb. For both TCR sequencing and RNA sequencing, RNA was extracted from PBMCs in TRIzol. The diagnosis of Graves' disease was made according to American Thyroid Association guidelines. Patients were recruited from an endocrinology department in Xi'an, China. From each patient, around 8.3 milliliters of peripheral blood was collected into an EDTA anticoagulant tube. Ficoll Paque Plus density gradient separation was used to isolate PBMCs, and no further T cell sorting was performed. An Agilent 2100 Bioanalyzer and agarose gel were used to assess RNA quality, and a NanoDrop 2000 was used to measure RNA concentration.

The chain links TRBV12-3 or TRBV12-4 with TRBJ2-1, with a weak D call of TRBD2 (6 bases match). This clonotype was obtained from a female donor with Graves disease. Source: peripheral blood mononuclear cells (PBMCs), taken when the disease was refractory, from a patient treated with antithyroid drugs. The CDR3 protein sequence reads: CASSLSGDNEQFF. The DNA sequence is TGTGCCAGCAGTTTATCGGGGGACAATGAGCAGTTCTTC.